The 15 T cell receptor beta chains reported below all come from one sample, sequenced in a study of spatial heterogeneity in lung cancer. Study findings and constraints: Counts of expanded alpha and beta TCRs within tumors tracked the tumor nonsynonymous mutation count.

Their target antigens are unknown. In TCRdb, the 5' RACE reads were re-called with MiXCR into one record per CDR3 protein. Of about 9,200 distinct CDR3 sequences detected, 2.9% appear once; the ten largest clones hold 12% to 15%. The time point denotes: sample taken at primary tumor resection. The source material was lung tumor tissue, sampled at surgery. These receptor sequences come from a male donor with early-stage non-small cell lung cancer.

This clonotype came up many times. This rearrangement joins TRBV28 to TRBJ2-5; D may be TRBD2 (6 bases). Germline loops: CDR1 MDHEN, CDR2 SYDVKM. V lost 3 bases to trimming and J lost 0 bases, with 11 bases between them. The length of the CDR3 is 15 residues. CDR3 DNA sequence: TGTGCCAGCAGTTTCCCGGGACTGTACCAAGAGACCCAGTACTTC. Its translation is CASSFPGLYQETQYF.

This clonotype was seen at least ten times. The CDR3 reads CAISGTTGTKFTDTQYF. The DNA of the CDR3 is TGTGCCATCAGTGGGACTACCGGGACTAAATTCACAGATACGCAGTATTTT. V is TRBV10-3 and J is TRBJ2-3, with 7 bases that match TRBD2. The CDR3 has 17 amino acids. The germline V gene has CDR1 ENHRY and CDR2 SYGVKD. The V segment lost 4 bases and the J segment 2 bases; nucleotides outside the gene matches: 12.

This clonotype was counted ten times or more. The chain uses TRBV7-6 and TRBJ1-1; D may be TRBD1 (6 bases). Germline-derived CDR1 and CDR2 are SGHVS and FNYEAQ. The V and J ends lost 0 bases and 7 bases respectively, with 9 bases between them. This CDR3 contains 13 residues. CDR3 bases: TGTGCCAGCAGCTTAGCAGGGGGAGGTGAAGCTTTCTTT. Its translation: CASSLAGGGEAFF.

This clonotype was seen ten or more times. J is TRBJ1-3 and V is TRBV12-3 or TRBV12-4; tentative D call: TRBD1 (6 bases). The CDR3 extends over 13 amino acids. Trimming shortened V by 7 bases and J by 8 bases, and 15 bases separated the two germline ends. The CDR3 DNA follows: TGTGCCAGCACCGGGACACCTAGGGACACCATATATTTT. It yields the protein CASTGTPRDTIYF.

This clonotype occurred many times. This sequence joins TRBV5-6 and TRBJ2-2; perhaps D is TRBD1 or TRBD2 (5 bases each). Germline V lookup: CDR1 SGHDT, CDR2 YYEEEE. The ends were cut back, 1 base at V and 4 bases at J, with 8 bases in the middle. The CDR3 totals 14 residues. The CDR3 DNA reads TGTGCCAGCAGCTTGCGGGGCTTCACCGGGGAGCTGTTTTTT. Amino acids: CASSLRGFTGELFF.

This clonotype has just a few counts. This chain joins TRBV10-2 and TRBJ1-1; D possibly corresponds to TRBD1 (5 bases). The V gene's germline CDR1 is WSHSY and CDR2 SAAADI. The ends were cut back, 7 bases at V and 1 base at J, with 10 bases in the middle. The CDR3 sequence is 13 residues long. CDR3 loop: CASTGAANTEAFF. The CDR3 bases are TGCGCCAGCACCGGGGCAGCGAACACTGAAGCTTTCTTT.

The table lists this clonotype with many counts. The chain links TRBV7-9 to TRBJ2-7, with a weak D call TRBD1 (5 bases). Trimming left V 5 bases short and J 2 bases short, with 13 bases between. The CDR3 covers 14 residues. CDR1 is SEHNR, CDR2 FQNEAQ, per germline (reference sequence). Here the CDR3 reads CASSPRGGAYEQYF. Here the CDR3 DNA reads TGTGCCAGCAGCCCTAGGGGTGGGGCCTACGAGCAGTACTTC.

This clonotype was counted at least ten times. The CDR3 protein is CASGGSGNEQFF. The CDR3 nucleotides are TGTGCCAGCGGGGGCTCGGGCAATGAGCAGTTCTTC. The chain employs TRBV28 and TRBJ2-1, with D perhaps TRBD1 (6 bases). Germline-derived CDR1 and CDR2 are MDHEN and SYDVKM. CDR3 size: 12 residues. Trimming stripped 8 bases from V and 6 bases from J, with 11 bases between.

This clonotype qualifies as medium-sized. This chain connects TRBV28 to TRBJ1-6, with D perhaps matching TRBD1 (6 bases). The CDR3 is 16 residues long. Germline loops: CDR1 MDHEN, CDR2 SYDVKM. V was shortened by 3 bases and J by 4 bases, with 13 bases between the two germline ends. This CDR3 reads CASSFGTQHYNSPLHF. The CDR3 DNA reads TGTGCCAGCAGTTTCGGGACACAGCATTATAATTCACCCCTCCACTTT.

In its sample, this clonotype was seen many times. The rearrangement links TRBV3-1 to TRBJ2-2; D is unclear. This CDR3 is 16 amino acids long. V was cut by 1 base and J by 7 bases, with 16 bases left in between. Germline V gives CDR1 LGHDT, CDR2 YNNKEL (reference sequence). The CDR3 coding sequence is TGTGCCAGCAGCCAAGTTGAGAGCGTTCGCGGCGGGGAGCTGTTTTTT. Amino acids: CASSQVESVRGGELFF.

In its sample, this clonotype was seen many times. V gene TRBV7-8 combines with J gene TRBJ1-1; the D gene is possibly TRBD1 (5 bases). Trimming pared 5 bases from V and 6 bases from J, leaving 19 bases between. This CDR3 region has 15 residues. Germline V gives CDR1 SGHVS, CDR2 FQNEAQ. CDR3 in DNA: TGTGCCAGCAGCCGCATTGCAGGGCGTAGTCCTGAAGCTTTCTTT. This encodes CASSRIAGRSPEAFF.

This clonotype was found many times. This rearrangement joins TRBV6-6 to TRBJ2-3; D is tentatively TRBD1 or TRBD2 (5 bases each). CDR1 is MNHNY and CDR2 is SVGAGI in the germline V gene (reference sequence). The V end was cut by 2 bases, the J end by 2 bases, with 14 bases between. The CDR3 contains 16 residues. CDR3 sequence reads: CASSYGTLKFTDTQYF. DNA for the CDR3: TGTGCCAGCAGTTACGGGACCCTTAAGTTCACAGATACGCAGTATTTT.

At least ten counts were recorded for this clonotype. The V and J genes are TRBV11-2 and TRBJ2-5; TRBD1 agrees at 7 bases. V was pared by 4 bases and J by 4 bases, with 18 bases of the junction left unmatched. Per the germline V gene, CDR1 is SGHAT and CDR2 is FQNNGV. The CDR3 totals 18 residues. Here the CDR3 DNA reads TGTGCCAGCAGCTCTAATCCTTACAGGGGAAATTACCCAGAGACCCAGTACTTC. Protein product: CASSSNPYRGNYPETQYF.

This clonotype was picked up many times. This rearrangement joins TRBV2 to TRBJ2-2; 9 nucleotides align to TRBD2. CDR3 length: 15 residues. Germline V CDR1 and CDR2: SNHLY, FYNNEI. J lost 8 bases, V lost 6 bases, and 10 bases had no gene match. The CDR3 region is CASSGQQRGVGELFF. The CDR3 coding sequence is TGTGCCAGCAGCGGTCAGCAGCGGGGGGTTGGGGAGCTGTTTTTT. Variable domain in full (rest from reference TRBV2 and TRBJ2-2): EPEVTQTPSHQVTQMGQEVILRCVPISNHLYFYWYRQILGQKVEFLVSFYNNEISEKSEIFDDQFSVERPDGSNFTLKIRSTKLEDSAMYFCASSGQQRGVGELFFGEGSRLTVL.

There are many counts of this clonotype. V usage is TRBV15 and J usage is TRBJ2-3; TRBD2 agrees at 11 bases. In germline, CDR1 is LNHNV, CDR2 YYDKDF (reference sequence). The CDR3 sequence is 16 residues long. With V trimmed by 1 base and J by 4 bases, 4 bases remained unmatched. The CDR3 bases are TGTGCCACCAGCAGAGGTAGCGGGGGGGCCTCAGATACGCAGTATTTT. Translation gives CATSRGSGGASDTQYF.